The 2 T cell receptor beta chains in this list originate from one sample, sequenced in a study of brain T cells in children with intractable seizures. As for time point: blood from clinic visit 5 months post-surgery; TSC patient then seizure free. Profiling relied on immunoSEQ multiplex PCR, and the TCRdb table lists in-frame clones only, not all of them. Seen here are 340,000 or so clones, roughly 93% observed once, and the top ten hold 5.7%. This sample comprised peripheral blood, obtained 4 to 6 months after surgery. These receptors came from a boy under two years old with tuberous sclerosis and intractable seizures.

V usage is TRBV9 and J usage is TRBJ2-2, with 9 bases matching TRBD2. After removal of 0 bases from V and 4 bases from J, the junction contained 7 bases not matched to a gene. The CDR3 totals 17 residues. The germline CDR1 and CDR2 sequences are SGDLS and YYNGEE. CDR3 protein: CASSVGREGGSTGELFF. The CDR3 bases are TGTGCCAGCAGCGTAGGGCGGGAGGGGGGGAGCACCGGGGAGCTGTTTTTT.

This chain links TRBV10-3 with TRBJ1-1; D possibly corresponds to TRBD1 (6 bases). The CDR3 has 17 residues. With 0 bases removed from V and 6 bases from J, the gap between germline ends came to 20 bases. Germline V gives CDR1 ENHRY, CDR2 SYGVKD. CDR3 coding DNA: TGTGCCATCAGTGAGTCCACCGGGACAAAGGTAGGCCCTGAAGCTTTCTTT. Translating gives CAISESTGTKVGPEAFF.